The present entry profiles one T cell receptor (beta chain) with its context. Antigen: not known. The CDR3 consists of 14 residues. CDR1 and CDR2 (germline): MDHEN, SYDVKM. Deletions cut 1 base from V and 6 bases from J, with 12 bases between. Sequencing was performed with immunoSEQ multiplex PCR; in TCRdb, only in-frame clones are kept and a portion is missing. The data contain more than 90,000 clones, approximately 86% of them singletons. The entry originates in a study of T cell responses to AZD1222 COVID-19 vaccine. Study-wide results and caveats: Donors skewed white British and female; clonal diversity was possibly underestimated. Researchers report vaccine-associated CD4 TCRs spanning spike, with dominance at 160-218 and 743-854. It was only six AZD1222 recipients who were seropositive at baseline.

Pooled in the analysis were second doses at about 4 or about 12 weeks. This TCR was sampled from an adult who received the AZD1222 COVID-19 vaccine. The J gene is TRBJ1-1, the V gene TRBV28; D not resolved. Sequences were derived from peripheral blood, sampled 28 days after the second AZD1222 dose. CDR3 in DNA: TGTGCCAGCAGTTTATTTATGGGGTTTTCTGAAGCTTTCTTT. Translating it yields CASSLFMGFSEAFF.